Sequencing of this T cell receptor (beta chain) was carried out in a study of Ad26.COV2.S vaccination and SARS-CoV-2 variants. This clone has just a few counts. Its antigen is unknown. Treatment noted: around 19 received Ad26.COV2.S at low or high dose, single or two shots; roughly five received placebo; per-sample allocation not given. Sample collection was performed on day 63 after the first vaccine or placebo injection. V lost 2 bases, J lost 5 bases, and 13 bases lay in between. Per germline, CDR1 MNHEY and CDR2 SVGEGT. The CDR3 is made up of 15 amino acids. Study-wide results and caveats: Breadth and depth estimates from TCRs may understate total T cell responses.

Sequencing used immunoSEQ multiplex PCR; TCRdb keeps in-frame clones, though not all of them. Seen here are under 550,000 clones, approximately 88% observed once, and the top ten hold 3.5% to 4%. The gene calls are TRBV6-2 or TRBV6-3 and TRBJ2-1; maybe TRBD1 (6 bases). The receptor was derived from a person aged 18-60 years who received the Ad26.COV2.S COVID-19 vaccine or a placebo. The specimen was peripheral blood, collected in a trial of Ad26.COV2.S vaccine versus placebo. The CDR3 nucleotides are TGTGCCAGCAGTTACACTCGCCGGACAGACAATGAGCAGTTCTTC. Protein product: CASSYTRRTDNEQFF.